A selection of T cell receptor beta chains follows, all from one sample in a study of blood T cell repertoires in COVID-19. Using immunoSEQ multiplex PCR, the repertoire was profiled, and TCRdb retains in-frame clones only, with some absent. The table shows about 250,000 clones, with 65% to 90% occurring only once. Input material: PBMCs or T cells enriched from blood (not recorded which). All receptors derive from a man aged 40-50 years who had recovered from COVID-19. Each CDR3 is given with its conserved first and last residue. D genes are given only for firm matches. Rows give clone size only sometimes, using once, few, many, or a class for an expanded clone.

.,TRBV10-3,TRBD2,TRBJ2-6,CAISESGLADSGANVLTF,TGTGCCATCAGTGAGTCTGGGCTAGCGGACTCTGGGGCCAACGTCCTGACTTTC
.,TRBV18,TRBD1,TRBJ1-6,CASSPDRLASPLHF,TGTGCCAGCTCACCGGACAGGCTGGCCTCACCCCTCCACTTT
.,TRBV28,TRBD1,TRBJ1-2,CASTPTGANYGYTF,TGTGCCAGCACTCCGACAGGGGCTAACTATGGCTACACCTTC
.,TRBV28,.,TRBJ1-5,CASSLDQPQHF,TGTGCCAGCAGCCTCGATCAGCCCCAGCATTTT
.,TRBV18,TRBD1,TRBJ1-1,CASGRGQKNTEAFF,TGTGCCAGCGGTCGGGGACAGAAGAACACTGAAGCTTTCTTT
.,TRBV12-3/TRBV12-4,.,TRBJ2-5,CASAREWAQTQYF,TGTGCCAGCGCCCGGGAGTGGGCTCAAACCCAGTACTTC
.,TRBV2,.,TRBJ2-7,CASSEAGPAEQYF,TGTGCCAGCAGTGAGGCAGGGCCGGCCGAGCAGTACTTC
.,TRBV5-1,TRBD1,TRBJ2-1,CASSDRPGQGIAEQFF,TGCGCCAGCAGCGACAGGCCGGGACAGGGGATCGCTGAGCAGTTCTTC
.,TRBV12-3/TRBV12-4,.,TRBJ2-1,CASSLDWNEQFF,TGTGCCAGCAGTTTAGACTGGAATGAGCAGTTCTTC
.,TRBV23-1,.,TRBJ2-7,CASSQSVRGGYEQYF,TGCGCCAGCAGTCAATCAGTCAGGGGTGGCTACGAGCAGTACTTC
.,TRBV5-1,TRBD1,TRBJ2-7,CASSLLDRETYEQYF,TGCGCCAGCAGCTTGCTGGACAGGGAGACCTACGAGCAGTACTTC
.,TRBV7-9,.,TRBJ2-1,CASSLALDTTYNEQFF,TGTGCCAGCAGCTTAGCCCTGGACACCACCTACAATGAGCAGTTCTTC
.,TRBV12-3/TRBV12-4,TRBD1,TRBJ1-2,CASSLIQGKGYTF,TGTGCCAGCAGCCTAATACAGGGGAAAGGCTACACCTTC
.,TRBV11-3,.,TRBJ2-2,CASSLNTGELFF,TGTGCCAGCAGCCTGAACACCGGGGAGCTGTTTTTT
.,TRBV3-1/TRBV3-2,TRBD2,TRBJ2-3,CASSHWETSEAPDTQYF,TGTGCCAGCAGCCATTGGGAGACTAGCGAGGCCCCAGATACGCAGTATTTT
.,TRBV12-3/TRBV12-4,TRBD1,TRBJ1-1,CASSGTGGEAFF,TGTGCCAGCAGTGGGACAGGAGGTGAAGCTTTCTTT
.,TRBV29-1,TRBD2,TRBJ2-1,CSVAGLALYNEQFF,TGCAGCGTTGCGGGACTAGCCCTCTACAATGAGCAGTTCTTC
.,TRBV3-1/TRBV3-2,TRBD1,TRBJ1-6,CASSQVTGTANSPLHF,TGTGCCAGCAGCCAAGTTACCGGGACAGCTAATTCACCCCTCCACTTT
once,TRBV7-2,TRBD1,TRBJ2-5,CASSLQGAGETQYF,TGTGCCAGCAGCTTACAGGGGGCTGGAGAGACCCAGTACTTC
.,TRBV5-6,.,TRBJ2-3,CASSLGTNTDTQYF,TGTGCCAGCAGCTTGGGGACTAACACAGATACGCAGTATTTT
.,TRBV2,.,TRBJ2-3,CASSDLQAGPTDTQYF,TGTGCCAGCAGTGATTTGCAGGCGGGGCCCACAGATACGCAGTATTTT
.,TRBV27,.,TRBJ2-1,CATRELGRNEQFF,TGTGCCACCCGGGAGTTAGGTCGCAATGAGCAGTTCTTC
once,TRBV19,.,TRBJ1-2,CASSILLSDSYGYTF,TGTGCCAGTAGTATCCTTCTCTCGGACAGCTATGGCTACACCTTC
.,TRBV27,TRBD2,TRBJ2-1,CASGGRFSGLEQFF,TGTGCCAGCGGGGGACGGTTTAGCGGGCTTGAGCAGTTCTTC
.,TRBV10-3,.,TRBJ1-1,CAISEFAEAFF,TGTGCCATCAGTGAGTTCGCTGAAGCTTTCTTT
.,TRBV10-3,TRBD1,TRBJ1-1,CAISNTGGEVEAFF,TGTGCCATCAGTAATACAGGGGGCGAGGTTGAAGCTTTCTTT